This TCR beta chain was identified during a study of identical twins (dated by TCRdb to the mid-2010s). Looking at the study overall: To test whether fetal clonotypes persist, the study used deep sequencing on TCR alpha and beta repertoires from monozygotic twins, unrelated adults of various ages, and cord blood. To rule out contamination, replicate twin experiments were performed at different times with different library preparation protocols. Paper-wide results and their limitations: Recombination models systematically underestimated out-of-frame TCR alpha sharing in monozygotic twins but agreed with sharing between unrelated individuals. Compared with coincidental sharing between unrelated individuals, out-of-frame TCR alpha sequences shared between twins showed an excess of sequences with low generation probability. In beta out-of-frame sequences, excess twin sharing was weaker, because having fewer shared sequences lowered the signal-to-noise ratio. Zero-insertion analyses could be partly confounded by invariant T cells such as MAIT and iNKT, although diverse VJ usage argued against such confounding for most clonotypes. Abundant cord blood beta clonotypes carried fewer insertions; young adult naive repertoires showed a weaker similar trend, while memory repertoires showed none. Conclusions relied on cross-sectional statistical analysis, since the same donors could not be followed over many years.

Only healthy Caucasian donors were included. The twin cohort comprised three pairs of female monozygotic twins, all aged roughly 18 to 29 years. Peripheral blood mononuclear cells were the source from which RNA for the TCR libraries was isolated. Note on this clonotype: What this receptor recognizes is not known. Per-nucleotide qualities are absent, and no much larger clonotype sits a single base away.

Library preparation was by 5' RACE. This sample was sequenced with an Illumina HiSeq 2000. A universal primer binding site was introduced by template switching, and a unique molecular identifier was present in the final cDNA, enabling accurate counting of TCR cDNA molecules. First-strand cDNA for TCR alpha and beta chains was synthesized from specific primers in the conserved constant-segment region. Each cDNA library was double barcoded, with a SMART-Mk sample barcode plus Illumina barcodes, to control for contamination. TruSeq adapter sequences, together with Illumina sample barcodes, were added in two successive PCR steps. The TCR alpha and beta cDNA libraries were sequenced on the Illumina HiSeq platform using custom primers. The paper's processing steps were these. MiGEC was used to process raw reads and extract unique molecular identifiers, and MiXCR was used to find CDR3 positions. For each individual, recombination models were inferred using an EM algorithm with the repgenHMM and IGoR tools. Shared clonotype analysis was performed with the tcR package in R, normalizing sharing by the product of cloneset sizes. Out-of-frame nonproductive sequences were analyzed to study raw recombination free of thymic and clonal selection effects. TCRdb reworked the public reads: Q25 trimming with fastp, MiXCR clone assembly, productive beta chains retained. Each record represents a unique CDR3 protein, reported with the most common genes and DNA among its rows. In this record, the V and J calls reflect TCRdb's handling and not the investigators' own analysis. The sample table holds about 890,000 distinct CDR3 sequences, of which 9% to 15% were seen once. Around 1.6% of the sample lies in the top ten.

The CDR3, from cysteine to phenylalanine, totals 13 residues. The retained sequence is limited to the CDR3, 39 bases, with the frame set at the first base. V is reduced by 3 bases and J by 2 bases, leaving a spacing of 7 bases between them. Sequences SGDLS (CDR1) and YYNGEE (CDR2) are obtained from the germline V gene. The same sample was also studied in work on yellow fever vaccine responses in identical twins. Per that second paper: According to the authors, in identical twins the way T cells responded to vaccination appeared partly convergent and partly personalized. In the study, vaccine-responding T cell clones were precisely tracked in identical twins.

The source of this sequence is a woman in her late teens or twenties in good health. The sequenced material came from PBMCs. The V and J segments used are TRBV9 and TRBJ2-3; a tentative D match to TRBD2 spans 6 bases. The sequenced DNA: TGTGCCAGCAGCGGGGGGGTCACAGATACGCAGTATTTT. Its translation is CASSGGVTDTQYF.